This T cell receptor (beta chain) stems from a study of shared clonotypes between healthy human individuals. The study, taken as a whole, reports: For naive CD4 cells, 4% to 6% of clonotypes were shared across several donors. Sampling covered nothing but blood. Tissue TCR repertoires likely differ from those found in blood.

Only in-frame clones appear in the TCRdb table, and some are missing; sequencing was by immunoSEQ multiplex PCR. There are approximately 2,000,000 clones in the sample; over 85% occur only once, and around 1.7% lies in the top ten. A word on this clone: Its antigen is currently unknown.

Germline values: CDR1 PRHDT, CDR2 FYEKMQ (reference sequence). Trimming removed 5 bases at V and 4 bases at J, with 15 bases between. CDR3 length: 16 amino acids. The naive CD8 population came from CD45RO-negative cells selected for CCR7, without terminally differentiated effector memory CD45RA+ cells. Nashville, Tennessee was home to all donors, each a Caucasian adult. This chain joins TRBV13 and TRBJ2-6; TRBD1 might be the D (6 bases). The receptor was isolated from a man younger than 35 in good health. Some clones in this sample may be carry-over from other donors' samples. The source material was naive CD8+ T cells from PBMCs. CDR3 in amino acids: CASSPYRESGANVLTF. The CDR3 DNA sequence: TGTGCCAGCAGCCCGTACAGGGAATCCGGGGCCAACGTCCTGACTTTC. Supplemented by reference TRBV13 and TRBJ2-6, the full variable domain reads AAGVIQSPRHLIKEKRETATLKCYPIPRHDTVYWYQQGPGQDPQFLISFYEKMQSDKGSIPDRFSAQQFSDYHSELNMSSLELGDSALYFCASSPYRESGANVLTFGAGSRLTVL.